This TCR beta chain was documented in a study of neurological immune-mediated disorders. Study-wide results and caveats: Levels of TCR clonal expansion peaked in HTLV-1-associated myelopathy and reached their lowest in multiple sclerosis, under those of healthy controls.

A single run covered 15-18 subjects with over 160 million TCR-beta sequences. TCRdb re-derived calls from the 5' RACE reads in MiXCR, one entry per CDR3 protein. Here the sample spans more than 25,000 distinct CDR3 sequences, roughly a quarter being singletons. Trimming stripped 0 bases from V and 1 base from J, with 11 bases between. There are 15 residues in the CDR3. Looked up from germline, CDR1 is SGHRS and CDR2 is YFSETQ. Sorted libraries were derived from about a million CD4+ or CD8+ T cells. In the case of this clonotype: Its antigen is unidentified.

The sample consisted of CD4+ T cells from blood. The gene calls are TRBV5-1 and TRBJ2-7; a weak D match, TRBD2 (5 bases). The sequence derives from a man aged 45-60 years with HTLV-1-associated myelopathy (HAM/TSP). CDR3: CASSLVGSGSYEQYF. CDR3 DNA sequence: TGCGCCAGCAGCTTGGTCGGCAGCGGTTCCTACGAGCAGTACTTC.